This T cell receptor beta chain was obtained from a study of beta chain features in type 1 diabetes. Study-level results: The study found moderately but significantly shorter TCRB CDR3s in all four CD4+ subsets of Type 1 diabetes patients.

Of the isolated RNA, all was reverse transcribed, and so the sequenced material was expressed TCRB transcripts. Only in-frame clones appear in the TCRdb table, and some are missing; sequencing was by immunoSEQ multiplex PCR. The sample consists of 600,000 to 700,000 clones, under 15% of them appearing once. Only a few counts were recorded for this clone. The antigen is undetermined. Sequencing input: naive CD4+ T cells from blood. This receptor was identified in a man aged 25-40 years with type 1 diabetes.

The chain's CDR3 is CASSLDTWSSYNEQFF. DNA for the CDR3: TGCGCCAGCAGCTTGGACACGTGGAGCTCCTACAATGAGCAGTTCTTC. The V and J genes are TRBV5-1 and TRBJ2-1; D gene unclear. The CDR3 totals 16 residues. The germline CDR1 and CDR2 sequences are SGHRS and YFSETQ. V was clipped by 0 bases and J by 0 bases, with 10 bases between them.